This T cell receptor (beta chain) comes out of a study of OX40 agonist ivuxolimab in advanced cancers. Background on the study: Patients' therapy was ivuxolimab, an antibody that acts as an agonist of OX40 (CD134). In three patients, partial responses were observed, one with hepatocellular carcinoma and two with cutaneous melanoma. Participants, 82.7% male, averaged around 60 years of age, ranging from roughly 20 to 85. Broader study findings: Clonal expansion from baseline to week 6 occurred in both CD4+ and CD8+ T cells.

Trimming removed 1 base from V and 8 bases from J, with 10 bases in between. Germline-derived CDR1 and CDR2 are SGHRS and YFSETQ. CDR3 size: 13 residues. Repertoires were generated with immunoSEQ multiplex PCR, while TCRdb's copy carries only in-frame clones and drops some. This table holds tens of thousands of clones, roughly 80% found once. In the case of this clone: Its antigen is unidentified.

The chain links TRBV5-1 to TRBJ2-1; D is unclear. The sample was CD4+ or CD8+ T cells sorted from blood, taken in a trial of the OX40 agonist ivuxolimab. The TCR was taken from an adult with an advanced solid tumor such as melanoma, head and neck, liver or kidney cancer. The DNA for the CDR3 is TGCGCCAGCAGCTTGAGAGCCGCCGATGAGCAGTTCTTC. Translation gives CASSLRAADEQFF.